These 2 T cell receptor beta chains originate from one sample sequenced in a study of identifying expanded T cells in peripheral blood. Using immunoSEQ multiplex PCR, the repertoire was profiled, and TCRdb retains in-frame clones only, with some absent. This sample has some 120,000 clones, with 84% found just once. Sequences were obtained from blood. Receptors originate from a person aged 18-70 years in good health.

The chain employs TRBV7-2 and TRBJ1-2; 9 nucleotides align to TRBD1. This CDR3 is 15 amino acids long. Trimming took 1 base from V and 6 from J; bases not matched to a gene: 6. The germline V gene encodes CDR1 SGHTA and CDR2 FQGNSA. The CDR3 nucleotides read TGTGCCAGCAGCTTAGTCCCTAGACAGGGGGATGGCTACACCTTC. As protein: CASSLVPRQGDGYTF.

V gene TRBV19 combines with J gene TRBJ1-5, with TRBD1 matching 7 bases. From germline, CDR1 is LNHDA and CDR2 SQIVND (reference sequence). The CDR3 totals 15 residues. Germline trimming cut 4 bases from V and 9 bases from J; bases unmatched to any gene: 12. The DNA for the CDR3 is TGTGCCAGTAGTAGCAGGGGGGGACAGCCTAGGCCCCAGCATTTT. Translating it yields CASSSRGGQPRPQHF. Combining the CDR3 with reference TRBV19 and TRBJ1-5 gives the whole variable domain DGGITQSPKYLFRKEGQNVTLSCEQNLNHDAMYWYRQDPGQGLRLIYYSQIVNDFQKGDIAEGYSVSREKKESFPLTVTSAQKNPTAFYLCASSSRGGQPRPQHFGDGTRLSIL.